Shown below are 7 T cell receptor beta chains from a single sample sequenced in a study of cytomegalovirus exposure and HLA in healthy donors listed by TCRdb under 2017. The library was obtained by the immunoSEQ multiplex PCR assay. For the multiplex PCR, a mixture combining 60 forward primers for TCR Vbeta segments and 13 reverse primers for TCR Jbeta segments was used. What TCRdb holds here is the immuneACCESS table cut down to in-frame rearrangements. Part of the clones is not present; checked against another copy, under half of the missing clones reflect an unresolved V gene, and the others are unexplained. The table for this sample shows some 140,000 clones. The top ten constitute just under 2% of the sample. The source material was PBMCs. These TCRs come from a woman aged 60-75 years in good health and CMV-seronegative.

The V gene is TRBV18, the J gene TRBJ2-7; no clear D. Germline V lookup: CDR1 KGHSH, CDR2 LQKENI. Between the trimmed V and J ends, which lost 3 bases and 3 bases, there was a span of 6 bases. The length of the CDR3 is 12 residues. The CDR3 spells CASSPGNYEQYF. The DNA for the CDR3 is TGTGCCAGCTCACCGGGCAACTACGAGCAGTACTTC.

The CDR3 loop reads CATSRDRNRYNEQFF. CDR3 DNA sequence: TGTGCCACCAGCAGAGATCGTAACAGGTACAATGAGCAGTTCTTC. The rearrangement joins TRBV15 to TRBJ2-1, with D tentatively TRBD1 (5 bases). Looked up from germline, CDR1 is LNHNV and CDR2 is YYDKDF (reference sequence). The CDR3 totals 15 residues. V was shortened by 0 bases and J by 4 bases, with 10 bases between the two germline ends.

This chain uses TRBV6-5 with TRBJ1-5; unclear D gene. CDR3 length: 13 residues. V lost 2 bases and J lost 4, with 6 bases in between. CDR1 is MNHEY, CDR2 SVGAGI, per germline. CDR3 DNA sequence: TGTGCCAGCAGTTACGAGAGAAATCAGCCCCAGCATTTT. This translates into CASSYERNQPQHF.

The chain recombines TRBV9 with TRBJ1-1; D is unresolved. The V end lost 7 bases, the J end lost 2 bases, and 9 bases lay between the germline ends. In germline, CDR1 is SGDLS, CDR2 YYNGEE. This CDR3 has 12 amino acids. CDR3 residues: CASGRENTEAFF. CDR3 nucleotides: TGTGCCAGCGGTCGCGAAAACACTGAAGCTTTCTTT.

The rearrangement joins TRBV11-3 to TRBJ2-3, with D possibly matching TRBD1 (5 bases). This CDR3 region has 14 residues. Germline CDR1 SGHNT, CDR2 YENEEA. Deletions cut 5 bases from V and 0 bases from J, with 9 bases between. The CDR3 loop is CASSPQGSTDTQYF. The CDR3 coding sequence is TGTGCCAGCAGCCCCCAGGGAAGCACAGATACGCAGTATTTT.

This chain uses TRBV10-1 with TRBJ2-7; unclear D gene. The germline V and J ends were trimmed by 0 bases and 1 base, with 7 bases remaining between them. From germline, CDR1 is WNHNN and CDR2 SYGVQD (reference sequence). CDR3 length: 14 residues. In DNA, the CDR3 is TGCGCCAGCAGTGAGTCCGCGATTTCCTACGAGCAGTACTTC. It translates to CASSESAISYEQYF.

The rearrangement uses TRBV29-1 and TRBJ1-1; D gene ambiguous. This CDR3 has 14 amino acids. Germline-derived CDR1 and CDR2 are SQVTM and ANQGSEA. Trimming shortened V by 4 bases and J by 0 bases, and 12 bases separated the two germline ends. CDR3 protein: CSVAPTPMNTEAFF. The CDR3 DNA reads as TGCAGCGTTGCCCCGACACCCATGAACACTGAAGCTTTCTTT. The full variable domain, rest sourced from reference TRBV29-1 and TRBJ1-1, is SAVISQKPSRDICQRGTSLTIQCQVDSQVTMMFWYRQQPGQSLTLIATANQGSEATYESGFVIDKFPISRPNLTFSTLTVSNMSPEDSSIYLCSVAPTPMNTEAFFGQGTRLTVV.